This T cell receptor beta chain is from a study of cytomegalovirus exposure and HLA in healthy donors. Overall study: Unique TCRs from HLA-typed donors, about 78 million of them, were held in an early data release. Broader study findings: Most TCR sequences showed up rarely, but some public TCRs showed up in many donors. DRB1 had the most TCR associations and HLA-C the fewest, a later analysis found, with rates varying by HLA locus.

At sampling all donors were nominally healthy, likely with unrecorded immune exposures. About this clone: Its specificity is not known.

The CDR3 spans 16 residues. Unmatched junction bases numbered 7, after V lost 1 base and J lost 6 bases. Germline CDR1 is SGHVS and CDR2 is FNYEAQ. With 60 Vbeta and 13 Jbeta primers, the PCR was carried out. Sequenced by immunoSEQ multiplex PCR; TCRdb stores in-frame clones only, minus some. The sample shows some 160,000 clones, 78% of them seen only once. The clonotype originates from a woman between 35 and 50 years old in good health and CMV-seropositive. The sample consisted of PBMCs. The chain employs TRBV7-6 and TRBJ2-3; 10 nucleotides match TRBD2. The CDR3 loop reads CASSLGALAGADTQYF. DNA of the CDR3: TGTGCCAGCAGCTTAGGTGCGCTAGCGGGGGCGGATACGCAGTATTTT. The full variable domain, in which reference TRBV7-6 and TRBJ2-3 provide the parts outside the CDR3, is GAGVSQSPRYKVTKRGQDVALRCDPISGHVSLYWYRQALGQGPEFLTYFNYEAQQDKSGLPNDRFSAERPEGSISTLTIQRTEQRDSAMYRCASSLGALAGADTQYFGPGTRLTVL.